Below are 25 T cell receptor beta chains sequenced from a single sample in a study of Ad26.COV2.S vaccination and SARS-CoV-2 variants. Stated treatment: 19 received Ad26.COV2.S at low or high dose, single or two shots; a few received placebo; per-sample allocation not given. The samples were gathered on day 63 after the first injection of vaccine or placebo. Method: immunoSEQ multiplex PCR; TCRdb's copy keeps in-frame clones and lacks some. The sample holds fewer than 400,000 clones, 86% seen once. This specimen consisted of peripheral blood, obtained in a trial of Ad26.COV2.S vaccine versus placebo. Every receptor here comes from a person between 18 and 60 years old who received the Ad26.COV2.S COVID-19 vaccine or a placebo.

The V gene is TRBV6-6, the J gene TRBJ2-7; D possibly matches TRBD1 or TRBD2 (6 bases each). The CDR3 length is 16 residues. Germline CDR1 MNHNY, CDR2 SVGAGI (reference sequence). Trimming cost V 2 bases and J 5 bases, with 19 bases left between them. The CDR3 region has the DNA TGTGCCAGCAGTTACCCATGGGGGGCAGGGACCCACGAGCAGTACTTC. Translated: CASSYPWGAGTHEQYF.

The gene calls are TRBV5-1 and TRBJ2-6, with 9 bases identical to TRBD1. This CDR3 is 18 amino acids long. Germline V CDR1 and CDR2: SGHRS, YFSETQ. The V segment lost 3 bases and the J segment 0 bases; nucleotides outside the gene matches: 7. CDR3 coding DNA: TGCGCCAGCAGCTCCGGACAGGGGTACTTCTCTGGGGCCAACGTCCTGACTTTC. Its protein product is CASSSGQGYFSGANVLTF.

The chain carries TRBV30 and TRBJ1-5, with TRBD1 matching 9 bases. Germline V gene lookup returns CDR1 GTSNPN and CDR2 SVGIG (reference sequence). V gave up 7 bases and J gave up 6 bases; unmatched junction bases: 13. The CDR3 is made up of 15 amino acids. This CDR3 reads CALTPGTGRVQPQHF. The CDR3 nucleotides read TGTGCCTTGACCCCCGGGACAGGGAGGGTTCAGCCCCAGCATTTT.

J is TRBJ2-2 and V is TRBV9, with D possibly TRBD1 on 6 matching bases. Per the germline V gene, CDR1 is SGDLS and CDR2 is YYNGEE. The CDR3 totals 15 residues. The V gene lost 2 bases and the J gene lost 0 bases, with 8 bases spanning the gap. The CDR3 loop is CASSVGASNTGELFF. The CDR3 nucleotides read TGTGCCAGCAGCGTGGGGGCATCGAACACCGGGGAGCTGTTTTTT. Looking up the rest from reference TRBV9 and TRBJ2-2 gives the full variable domain: DSGVTQTPKHLITATGQRVTLRCSPRSGDLSVYWYQQSLDQGLQFLIQYYNGEERAKGNILERFSAQQFPDLHSELNLSSLELGDSALYFCASSVGASNTGELFFGEGSRLTVL.

The CDR3 nucleotides are TGTGCCAGCAGCCAAGGAGGCATTTCCTACGAGCAGTACTTC. Its translation is CASSQGGISYEQYF. The rearrangement uses TRBV3-1 (or the pseudogene TRBV3-2) and TRBJ2-7, with D unclear. Germline V gene lookup returns CDR1 LGHDT and CDR2 YNNKEL (reference sequence). CDR3 length: 14 amino acids. V was trimmed by 1 base and J by 1 base, leaving 8 bases between them.

V usage is TRBV5-6 and J usage is TRBJ1-3; maybe TRBD1 (6 bases). Germline-derived CDR1 and CDR2 are SGHDT and YYEEEE. This CDR3 has 15 amino acids. V was cut by 4 bases and J by 4 bases, with 15 bases left in between. CDR3 bases: TGTGCCAGCAGCCCCGTCCAGGGGTACGGAAACACCATATATTTT. Translated, it gives CASSPVQGYGNTIYF. Full variable domain (missing parts from reference TRBV5-6 and TRBJ1-3): DAGVTQSPTHLIKTRGQQVTLRCSPKSGHDTVSWYQQALGQGPQFIFQYYEEEERQRGNFPDRFSGHQFPNYSSELNVNALLLGDSALYLCASSPVQGYGNTIYFGEGSWLTVV.

This chain joins TRBV3-1 (or the pseudogene TRBV3-2) and TRBJ1-1; 8 nucleotides align to TRBD1. V shed 4 bases, J shed 2 bases, and the junction held 3 bases outside the gene matches. Germline V gene data show CDR1 as LGHDT and CDR2 as YNNKEL (reference sequence). CDR3 size: 14 residues. CDR3 in amino acids: CASSRTGSNTEAFF. For the CDR3, the DNA is TGTGCCAGCAGCCGGACAGGGTCCAACACTGAAGCTTTCTTT.

In this sample, this clone turned up once. The chain couples TRBV5-4 to TRBJ2-1, with TRBD1 matching 7 bases. Looked up from germline, CDR1 is SGHNT and CDR2 is YYREEE (reference sequence). V lost 4 bases to trimming and J lost 2 bases; unmatched junction nucleotides: 3. The CDR3 has 14 amino acids. The CDR3 region has the DNA TGTGCCAGCAGCCAAGGGGGCACCTACAATGAGCAGTTCTTC. Protein sequence: CASSQGGTYNEQFF. Full variable domain (missing parts from reference TRBV5-4 and TRBJ2-1): ETGVTQSPTHLIKTRGQQVTLRCSSQSGHNTVSWYQQALGQGPQFIFQYYREEENGRGNFPPRFSGLQFPNYSSELNVNALELDDSALYLCASSQGGTYNEQFFGPGTRLTVL.

The gene calls are TRBV30 and TRBJ1-5, with a weak D call TRBD1 (5 bases). V was clipped by 2 bases and J by 6 bases, with 17 bases between them. The CDR3 runs 15 residues. Per the germline V gene, CDR1 is GTSNPN and CDR2 is SVGIG (reference sequence). The CDR3 DNA is TGTGCCTGGAGTTTTAACAGCCGCGGGGGTCAGCCCCAGCATTTT. This encodes CAWSFNSRGGQPQHF.

The genes are TRBV3-1 (or the pseudogene TRBV3-2) and TRBJ1-5; tentative D call: TRBD1 (6 bases). Germline CDR1 LGHDT, CDR2 YNNKEL (reference sequence). The CDR3 has 15 residues. Trimming took off 1 base at V and 6 bases at J, with 13 bases between the two ends. This CDR3 is CASSQGTGNGQPQHF. For the CDR3, the DNA is TGTGCCAGCAGCCAAGGTACAGGGAATGGTCAGCCCCAGCATTTT.

This CDR3 reads CASSGSTRSGNTIYF. The DNA of the CDR3 is TGTGCCAGCAGCGGGAGTACCCGCTCTGGAAACACCATATATTTT. J is TRBJ1-3 and V is TRBV9; no clear D. The CDR3 is 15 residues long. V gave up 3 bases and J gave up 0 bases, with 10 bases separating them. Germline-derived CDR1 and CDR2 are SGDLS and YYNGEE.

This chain links TRBV15 with TRBJ2-1; D not certain. Germline V gene data show CDR1 as LNHNV and CDR2 as YYDKDF (reference sequence). Trimming took 0 bases from V and 13 from J, leaving 10 bases between them. This CDR3 region has 12 residues. The CDR3 nucleotides read TGTGCCACCAGCAGAGATGCAGTGTATCAGTTCTTC. Translating it yields CATSRDAVYQFF.

The V call is TRBV19, the J call TRBJ2-5; D is uncertain. V lost 8 bases and J lost 1, with 11 bases in between. The CDR3 spans 13 residues. Per the germline V gene, CDR1 is LNHDA and CDR2 is SQIVND (reference sequence). The CDR3 DNA follows: TGTGCCAGTTCAGCGCCAGTCCAAGAGACCCAGTACTTC. It codes for CASSAPVQETQYF.

This clone showed up just once. The genes are TRBV19 and TRBJ2-7; TRBD2 matches 9 bases. The germline gives CDR1 LNHDA, CDR2 SQIVND (reference sequence). This CDR3 spans 14 amino acids. V dropped 7 bases and J dropped 6; count of bases not matched to a gene: 10. CDR3 sequence reads: CASTPGLALGEQYF. The CDR3 DNA follows: TGTGCCAGTACTCCGGGACTAGCTCTGGGCGAGCAGTACTTC.

The chain joins TRBV7-8 to TRBJ1-5, with 7 nucleotides matching TRBD1. Germline CDR1 reads SGHVS; CDR2 reads FQNEAQ. V lost 1 base to trimming and J lost 7 bases; unmatched junction nucleotides: 10. This CDR3 is 16 amino acids long. The CDR3 bases are TGTGCCAGCAGCTTAGGAGACAGGGTTTCGAGCCAGCCCCAGCATTTT. The encoded protein is CASSLGDRVSSQPQHF.

V and J are TRBV3-1 (or the pseudogene TRBV3-2) and TRBJ2-7, with no clear D. CDR3 length equals 12 residues. The ends were cut back, 0 bases at V and 10 bases at J, with 10 bases in the middle. Per the germline V gene, CDR1 is LGHDT and CDR2 is YNNKEL (reference sequence). CDR3 loop: CASSQDLGRQYF. The CDR3 coding sequence is TGTGCCAGCAGCCAAGATCTAGGACGACAGTACTTC.

The V call is TRBV25-1, the J call TRBJ2-2; 8 nucleotides align to TRBD1. Per the germline V gene, CDR1 is MGHDK and CDR2 is SYGVNS. This CDR3 is 15 amino acids long. J gave up 5 bases and V 9 bases, and 11 bases lay outside the gene matches. CDR3 protein: CASGNGQGWTGELFF. DNA of the CDR3: TGTGCCAGTGGAAACGGACAGGGCTGGACCGGGGAGCTGTTTTTT. Supplemented by reference TRBV25-1 and TRBJ2-2, the full variable domain reads EADIYQTPRYLVIGTGKKITLECSQTMGHDKMYWYQQDPGMELHLIHYSYGVNSTEKGDLSSESTVSRIRTEHFPLTLESARPSHTSQYLCASGNGQGWTGELFFGEGSRLTVL.

The V call is TRBV7-2, the J call TRBJ2-7; TRBD2 aligns across 15 bases. The ends lost 1 base at V and 5 bases at J; junction bases unmatched: 6. The CDR3 consists of 17 residues. Per germline, CDR1 SGHTA and CDR2 FQGNSA. The CDR3 DNA is TGTGCCAGCAGCTTAGGTCGGACTAGCGGGGGGGCTAACGAGCAGTACTTC. Its translation: CASSLGRTSGGANEQYF.

This clone was seen a handful of times. CDR3 nucleotides: TGTGCCAGCACCTTACGTACGAACACTGAAGCTTTCTTT. Its translation is CASTLRTNTEAFF. V and J are TRBV6-6 and TRBJ1-1; D call uncertain. CDR3 length: 13 amino acids. V dropped 7 bases and J dropped 1 base, with 10 bases sitting between them. CDR1 MNHNY and CDR2 SVGAGI come from the germline V gene (reference sequence).

The chain combines TRBV5-5 with TRBJ1-1, with D possibly being TRBD1 (5 bases). This CDR3 region has 16 residues. CDR1 SGHKS and CDR2 YYEKEE come from the germline V gene (reference sequence). The V and J ends lost 6 bases and 1 base respectively, with 19 bases between them. The CDR3 nucleotides are TGTGCCAGCACCTATTTGACTGGAAGGGGGAACACTGAAGCTTTCTTT. It is translated as CASTYLTGRGNTEAFF.

This clone was found once. The chain is built from TRBV6-5 and TRBJ2-7; 7 bases are shared with TRBD2. In germline, CDR1 is MNHEY, CDR2 SVGAGI. The CDR3 runs 14 residues. Trimming removed 6 bases from V and 5 bases from J; junction bases left unmatched: 10. The CDR3 region is CASRPAGVYHEQYF. The CDR3 nucleotides are TGTGCCAGCAGACCGGCGGGGGTCTACCACGAGCAGTACTTC.

This rearrangement joins TRBV6-5 to TRBJ2-1, with unresolved D. This CDR3 contains 13 residues. V shed 6 bases and J shed 9 bases, with 15 bases lying between them. Germline values: CDR1 MNHEY, CDR2 SVGAGI. For the CDR3, the DNA is TGTGCCAGCAGCAGTCGTCGGAACGGTGAGCAGTTCTTC. Its protein product is CASSSRRNGEQFF.

The genes are TRBV5-1 and TRBJ2-5; D call uncertain. This CDR3 spans 13 amino acids. V lost 1 base, J lost 3 bases, and 7 bases lay in between. Germline lookup yields CDR1 SGHRS and CDR2 YFSETQ. The CDR3 loop is CASSLRQKETQYF. CDR3 bases: TGCGCCAGCAGCTTGAGACAAAAAGAGACCCAGTACTTC.

V and J are TRBV9 and TRBJ1-2, with D possibly matching TRBD1 (5 bases). CDR3 length equals 17 residues. CDR1 and CDR2 from the germline V gene are SGDLS and YYNGEE. Trimming pared 3 bases from V and 1 base from J, leaving 19 bases between. The CDR3 loop is CASSAPGTANRNYGYTF. The DNA of the CDR3 is TGTGCCAGCAGCGCCCCCGGGACGGCAAACCGTAACTATGGCTACACCTTC.

V gene TRBV29-1 combines with J gene TRBJ2-5; possibly TRBD2 for D (7 bases). The V gene lost 4 bases and the J gene lost 5 bases, with 14 bases spanning the gap. The CDR3 length is 13 residues. Germline V gene lookup returns CDR1 SQVTM and CDR2 ANQGSEA. CDR3 nucleotides: TGCAGCGTTGCCTGGGGGGGCCGGGAGACCCAGTACTTC. Its protein product is CSVAWGGRETQYF.